What follows describes a single T cell receptor (beta chain). What it binds is not known. The same CDR3 can be traced to other DNA sequences in this sample. The data were obtained in a study of cytomegalovirus exposure and HLA in healthy donors. The overall study: Among the approximately 400 donors who were genotyped, over 70% fell in the genetic ancestry cluster that is associated with self-reported Caucasian donors. Findings and caveats of the study: In a later analysis, V- and J-gene trimming of beta chains associated with a DCLRE1C missense variant, replicated independently. Researchers catalogued about 150 TCR beta chains as cytomegalovirus-associated.

V was clipped by 5 bases and J by 10 bases; unmatched bases: 4. The CDR3 contains 12 residues. Germline V gene sequence: CDR1 MNHEY, CDR2 SMNVEV (reference sequence). Use of 60 Vbeta and 13 Jbeta primers characterized the PCR. This table comes from immunoSEQ multiplex PCR, and its TCRdb copy is limited to in-frame clones, with some not included. The sample totals about 130,000 clones. The specimen was PBMCs. This chain connects TRBV27 to TRBJ2-7; the match to TRBD1 covers 11 bases. The origin of this receptor is a man younger than 35 in good health and CMV-seronegative. For the CDR3, the DNA is TGTGCCAGCAGTATCGGACAGGGGGCACAGTACTTC. Translation: CASSIGQGAQYF.